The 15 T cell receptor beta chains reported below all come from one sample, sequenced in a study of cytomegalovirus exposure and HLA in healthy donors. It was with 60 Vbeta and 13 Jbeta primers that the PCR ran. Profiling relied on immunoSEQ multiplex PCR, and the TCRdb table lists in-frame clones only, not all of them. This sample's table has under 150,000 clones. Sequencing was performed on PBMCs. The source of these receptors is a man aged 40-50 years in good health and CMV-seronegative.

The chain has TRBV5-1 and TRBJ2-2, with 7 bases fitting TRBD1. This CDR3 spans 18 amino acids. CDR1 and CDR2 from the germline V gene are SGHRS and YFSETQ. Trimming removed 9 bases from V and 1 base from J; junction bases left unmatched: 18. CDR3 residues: CATTRQGTGLGNTGELFF. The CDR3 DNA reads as TGCGCCACGACCCGACAGGGAACCGGTCTAGGGAACACCGGGGAGCTGTTTTTT. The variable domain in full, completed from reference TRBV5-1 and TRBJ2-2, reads KAGVTQTPRYLIKTRGQQVTLSCSPISGHRSVSWYQQTPGQGLQFLFEYFSETQRNKGNFPGRFSGRQFSNSRSEMNVSTLELGDSALYLCATTRQGTGLGNTGELFFGEGSRLTVL.

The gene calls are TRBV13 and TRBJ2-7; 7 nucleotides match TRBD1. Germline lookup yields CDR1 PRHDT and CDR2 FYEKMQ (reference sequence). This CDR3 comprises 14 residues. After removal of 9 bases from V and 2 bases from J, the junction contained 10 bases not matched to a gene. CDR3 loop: CASCATGATYEQYF. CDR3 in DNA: TGTGCCAGTTGTGCTACAGGGGCAACCTACGAGCAGTACTTC.

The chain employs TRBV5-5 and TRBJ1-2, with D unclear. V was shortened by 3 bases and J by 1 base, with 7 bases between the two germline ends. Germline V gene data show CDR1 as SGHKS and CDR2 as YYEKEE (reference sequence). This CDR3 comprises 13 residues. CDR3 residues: CASSSTVNYGYTF. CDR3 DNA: TGTGCCAGCAGCTCAACGGTTAACTATGGCTACACCTTC.

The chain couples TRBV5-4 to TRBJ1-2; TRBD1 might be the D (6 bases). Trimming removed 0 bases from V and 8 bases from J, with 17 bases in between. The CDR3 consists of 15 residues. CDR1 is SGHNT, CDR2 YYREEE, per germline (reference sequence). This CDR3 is CASSLGGLGSSGYTF. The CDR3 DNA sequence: TGTGCCAGCAGCTTGGGGGGGCTTGGGTCTTCGGGCTACACCTTC. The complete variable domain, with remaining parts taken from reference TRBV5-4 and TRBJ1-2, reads ETGVTQSPTHLIKTRGQQVTLRCSSQSGHNTVSWYQQALGQGPQFIFQYYREEENGRGNFPPRFSGLQFPNYSSELNVNALELDDSALYLCASSLGGLGSSGYTFGSGTRLTVV.

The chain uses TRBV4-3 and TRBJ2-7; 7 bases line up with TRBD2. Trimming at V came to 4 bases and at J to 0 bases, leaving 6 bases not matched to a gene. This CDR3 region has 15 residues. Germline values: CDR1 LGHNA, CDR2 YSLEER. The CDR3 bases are TGCGCCAGCAGCCTCTTCGGACTAGACTCCTACGAGCAGTACTTC. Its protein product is CASSLFGLDSYEQYF.

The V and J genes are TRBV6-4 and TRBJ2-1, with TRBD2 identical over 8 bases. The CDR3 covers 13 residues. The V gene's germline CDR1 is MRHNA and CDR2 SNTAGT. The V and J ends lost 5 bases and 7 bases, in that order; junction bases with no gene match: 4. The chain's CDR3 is CASSPGTRNEQFF. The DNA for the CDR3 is TGTGCCAGCAGTCCCGGGACTAGAAATGAGCAGTTCTTC.

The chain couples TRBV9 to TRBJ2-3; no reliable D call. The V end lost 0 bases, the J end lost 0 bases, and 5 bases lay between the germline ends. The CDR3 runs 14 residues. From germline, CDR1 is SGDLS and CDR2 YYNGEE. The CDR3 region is CASSVVSSTDTQYF. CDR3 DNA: TGTGCCAGCAGCGTAGTGAGTAGCACAGATACGCAGTATTTT.

The CDR3 spells CSGRGSMTNEKLFF. Here the CDR3 DNA reads TGCAGCGGCCGCGGATCGATGACTAATGAAAAACTGTTTTTT. This chain joins TRBV29-1 and TRBJ1-4; D unresolved. Germline-derived CDR1 and CDR2 are SQVTM and ANQGSEA. The CDR3 length is 14 residues. The V end was cut by 7 bases, the J end by 2 bases, with 14 bases between.

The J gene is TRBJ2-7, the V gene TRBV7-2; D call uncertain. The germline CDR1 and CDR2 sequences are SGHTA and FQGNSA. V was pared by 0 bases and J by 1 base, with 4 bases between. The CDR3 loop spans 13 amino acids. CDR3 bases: TGTGCCAGCAGCTTAGCACTATCCTACGAGCAGTACTTC. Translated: CASSLALSYEQYF.

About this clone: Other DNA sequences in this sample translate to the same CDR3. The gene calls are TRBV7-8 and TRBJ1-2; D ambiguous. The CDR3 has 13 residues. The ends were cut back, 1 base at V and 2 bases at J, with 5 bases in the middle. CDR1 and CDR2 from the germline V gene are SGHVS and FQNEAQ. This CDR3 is CASSLGQNYGYTF. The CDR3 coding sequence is TGTGCCAGCAGCTTAGGGCAAAACTATGGCTACACCTTC.

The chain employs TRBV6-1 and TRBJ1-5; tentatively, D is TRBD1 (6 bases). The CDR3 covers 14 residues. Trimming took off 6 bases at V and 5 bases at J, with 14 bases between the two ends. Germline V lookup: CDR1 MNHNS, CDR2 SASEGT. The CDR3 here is CASSGGRGDQPQHF. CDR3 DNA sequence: TGTGCCAGCAGCGGAGGGAGGGGGGATCAGCCCCAGCATTTT.

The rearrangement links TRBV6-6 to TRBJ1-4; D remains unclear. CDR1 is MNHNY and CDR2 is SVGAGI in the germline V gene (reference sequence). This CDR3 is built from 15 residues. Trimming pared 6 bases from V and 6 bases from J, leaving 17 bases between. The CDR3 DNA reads TGTGCCAGCAGACCACGACCGGGATCTCATGAAAAACTGTTTTTT. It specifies CASRPRPGSHEKLFF.

The CDR3: CASRGLAGDLNTGELFF. CDR3 DNA: TGTGCCAGCAGGGGACTAGCGGGGGACCTGAACACCGGGGAGCTGTTTTTT. This chain connects TRBV7-9 to TRBJ2-2, with TRBD2 identical over 14 bases. CDR3 length: 17 amino acids. Losses at the gene ends were 6 bases for V and 1 base for J; bases not matched to a gene: 4. Germline values: CDR1 SEHNR, CDR2 FQNEAQ (reference sequence).

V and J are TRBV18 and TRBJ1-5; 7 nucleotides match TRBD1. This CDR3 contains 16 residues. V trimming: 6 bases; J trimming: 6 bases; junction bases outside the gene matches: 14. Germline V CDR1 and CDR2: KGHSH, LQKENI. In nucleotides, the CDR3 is TGTGCCAGCTCTCTCTCCCTGACAGGGTTAAGTCAGCCCCAGCATTTT. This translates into CASSLSLTGLSQPQHF.

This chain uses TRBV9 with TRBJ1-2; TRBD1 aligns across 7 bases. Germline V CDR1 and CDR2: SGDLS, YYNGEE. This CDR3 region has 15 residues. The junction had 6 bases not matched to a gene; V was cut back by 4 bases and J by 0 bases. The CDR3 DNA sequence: TGTGCCAGCAGCACCGGGACAGTCCCTAACTATGGCTACACCTTC. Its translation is CASSTGTVPNYGYTF.